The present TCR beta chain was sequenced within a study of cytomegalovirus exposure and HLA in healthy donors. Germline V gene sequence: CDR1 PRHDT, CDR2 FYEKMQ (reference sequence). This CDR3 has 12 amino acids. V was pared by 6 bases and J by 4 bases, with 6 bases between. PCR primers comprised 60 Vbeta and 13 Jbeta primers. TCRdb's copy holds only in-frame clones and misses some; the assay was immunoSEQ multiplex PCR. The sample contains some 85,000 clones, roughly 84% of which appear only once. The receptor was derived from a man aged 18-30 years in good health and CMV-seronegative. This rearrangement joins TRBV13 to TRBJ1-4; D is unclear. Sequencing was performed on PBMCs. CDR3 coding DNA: TGTGCCAGCAGGGGAGGTAATGAAAAACTGTTTTTT. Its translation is CASRGGNEKLFF. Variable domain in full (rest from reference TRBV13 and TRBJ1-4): AAGVIQSPRHLIKEKRETATLKCYPIPRHDTVYWYQQGPGQDPQFLISFYEKMQSDKGSIPDRFSAQQFSDYHSELNMSSLELGDSALYFCASRGGNEKLFFGSGTQLSVL.